This TCR beta chain was recovered during a study of blood T cells in healthy people across ages. Whole-study results and caveats: PBMCs went unsorted, and a conclusive naive versus antigen-experienced comparison was therefore prevented. Total diversity from one million sequenced T cells was likely underestimated.

The V segment lost 0 bases and the J segment 0 bases; nucleotides outside the gene matches: 17. This CDR3 is 22 amino acids long. Germline V gives CDR1 SGHAT, CDR2 FQNNGV. Alongside a J-beta primer mix, a sample-barcoded 5' primer served in a second PCR lasting roughly 7 to 11 cycles. Each single sample gave us at least 3 million CDR3-containing paired-end reads. TCRdb re-called the 5' RACE reads with MiXCR, one entry per CDR3 protein. The table shows over 1,500,000 distinct CDR3 sequences, with around 50% occurring only once. Comment on this clonotype: Antigen unknown.

V usage is TRBV11-2 and J usage is TRBJ2-1; 10 bases line up with TRBD2. This receptor was obtained from a woman aged 35 to 49 in good health. Source material: blood. DNA of the CDR3: TGTGCCAGCAGCTTAGACCCGGTTGGGCTAGCGGGGGTTATGAGCTCCTACAATGAGCAGTTCTTC. Its translation: CASSLDPVGLAGVMSSYNEQFF.